Shown below are 26 T cell receptor beta chains from a single sample sequenced in a study of pediatric ulcerative colitis. Assay used: immunoSEQ multiplex PCR; TCRdb lists only in-frame clones, some missing. The sample includes 15,000 to 20,000 clones, roughly three quarters of them seen just once. During colonoscopy, one to two rectal pinch biopsies were collected. Sequencing was done on a sample of gut tissue. The receptors here all came from a boy younger than 18 who was a control in a study of pediatric ulcerative colitis.

This clone was picked up one time. The rearrangement joins TRBV28 to TRBJ2-7, with 7 bases fitting TRBD1. Looked up from germline, CDR1 is MDHEN and CDR2 is SYDVKM. The CDR3 covers 13 residues. J gave up 4 bases and V 7 bases, and 7 bases lay outside the gene matches. The CDR3 sequence is CASKGDRLYEQYF. The CDR3 DNA is TGTGCCAGCAAAGGGGACAGATTATACGAGCAGTACTTC.

The J gene is TRBJ1-1, the V gene TRBV6-1; a weak D match, TRBD1 (6 bases). In germline, CDR1 is MNHNS, CDR2 SASEGT. The ends were cut back, 0 bases at V and 4 bases at J, with 12 bases in the middle. The CDR3 covers 15 residues. The CDR3 DNA sequence: TGTGCCAGCAGTGAAGCGCACAGGGCTCGCACTGAAGCTTTCTTT. Encoded protein: CASSEAHRARTEAFF.

This sequence joins TRBV7-8 and TRBJ1-1; D gene uncertain. The germline CDR1 and CDR2 sequences are SGHVS and FQNEAQ. The CDR3 contains 14 residues. V gave up 1 base and J gave up 0 bases, with 6 bases separating them. The CDR3 here is CASSLGWVNTEAFF. The DNA of the CDR3 is TGTGCCAGCAGCTTAGGATGGGTGAACACTGAAGCTTTCTTT.

The rearrangement links TRBV27 to TRBJ1-5; 9 bases are a match to TRBD1. The CDR3 is 15 amino acids. Germline CDR1 and CDR2: MNHEY and SMNVEV (reference sequence). V was pared by 6 bases and J by 7 bases, with 10 bases of the junction left unmatched. The CDR3 nucleotides are TGTGCCAGCAGCTCCGGGACAGGGTCGGGACAGCCCCAGCATTTT. This sequence encodes CASSSGTGSGQPQHF.

This chain links TRBV5-1 with TRBJ1-1; no firm D call. The V and J ends lost 5 bases and 5 bases respectively, with 13 bases between them. Germline-derived CDR1 and CDR2 are SGHRS and YFSETQ. The CDR3 is 13 residues long. The CDR3 loop reads CASSQRVDTEAFF. DNA for the CDR3: TGCGCCAGCAGTCAGAGGGTGGATACTGAAGCTTTCTTT.

The chain couples TRBV11-3 to TRBJ2-5; 8 nucleotides agree with TRBD2. J gave up 5 bases and V 3 bases, and 5 bases lay outside the gene matches. The CDR3 consists of 14 residues. Germline values: CDR1 SGHNT, CDR2 YENEEA. The CDR3 nucleotides read TGTGCCAGCAGCTTCCAAGCGGGAGTGGAGACCCAGTACTTC. This codes for CASSFQAGVETQYF.

In its sample, this clone was seen a few times. The chain combines TRBV7-3 with TRBJ1-2; TRBD1 is a possible D gene (5 bases). This CDR3 comprises 17 residues. The germline V gene encodes CDR1 SGHTA and CDR2 FQGTGA. The germline V and J ends were trimmed by 4 bases and 4 bases, with 22 bases remaining between them. The CDR3 DNA reads as TGTGCCAGCAGCTACATCGGTGGTCACAGGATGGGCTATGGCTACACCTTC. Its translation: CASSYIGGHRMGYGYTF. Variable domain in full (rest from reference TRBV7-3 and TRBJ1-2): GAGVSQTPSNKVTEKGKYVELRCDPISGHTALYWYRQSLGQGPEFLIYFQGTGAADDSGLPNDRFFAVRPEGSVSTLKIQRTERGDSAVYLCASSYIGGHRMGYGYTFGSGTRLTVV.

The CDR3 loop reads CASSDPGPGIYTQYF. DNA of the CDR3: TGTGCCAGCAGTGACCCGGGTCCCGGGATCTATACGCAGTATTTT. The chain links TRBV2 to TRBJ2-3, with a possible D match to TRBD2 (5 bases). This CDR3 is built from 15 residues. Germline V gene lookup returns CDR1 SNHLY and CDR2 FYNNEI. V lost 3 bases to trimming and J lost 7 bases, with 17 bases between them. Drawing the rest from reference TRBV2 and TRBJ2-3, the complete variable domain is EPEVTQTPSHQVTQMGQEVILRCVPISNHLYFYWYRQILGQKVEFLVSFYNNEISEKSEIFDDQFSVERPDGSNFTLKIRSTKLEDSAMYFCASSDPGPGIYTQYFGPGTRLTVL.

The chain recombines TRBV11-3 with TRBJ2-1, with a tentative D call TRBD2 (5 bases). Germline V gives CDR1 SGHNT, CDR2 YENEEA. The V end was cut by 2 bases, the J end by 9 bases, with 11 bases between. The CDR3 is 13 amino acids. The CDR3 DNA sequence: TGTGCCAGCAGCTTATCACTAGACGGTGAGCAGTTCTTC. This translates into CASSLSLDGEQFF.

The chain recombines TRBV6-1 with TRBJ1-2; 8 bases line up with TRBD1. Germline values: CDR1 MNHNS, CDR2 SASEGT. This CDR3 comprises 16 residues. The ends lost 1 base at V and 5 bases at J; junction bases unmatched: 9. Here the CDR3 DNA reads TGTGCCAGCAGTGAAGGGACAGGGCTGGTATGGTATGGCTACACCTTC. Translation gives CASSEGTGLVWYGYTF.

The chain recombines TRBV10-2 with TRBJ2-7; D is possibly TRBD1 or TRBD2 (6 bases each). This CDR3 contains 16 residues. Germline values: CDR1 WSHSY, CDR2 SAAADI. The V gene lost 4 bases and the J gene lost 0 bases, with 16 bases spanning the gap. The CDR3 sequence is CASSVEGEIHSYEQYF. The CDR3 region has the DNA TGCGCCAGCAGTGTGGAGGGGGAGATCCACTCCTACGAGCAGTACTTC.

The rearrangement links TRBV29-1 to TRBJ1-2; D is uncertain. V was trimmed by 1 base and J by 3 bases, leaving 9 bases between them. Germline V gene data show CDR1 as SQVTM and CDR2 as ANQGSEA. The CDR3 is 13 residues long. The CDR3 is CSVEGPVYYGYTF. In DNA form, the CDR3 reads TGCAGCGTTGAAGGTCCGGTCTACTATGGCTACACCTTC.

The chain joins TRBV2 to TRBJ1-2, with D possibly TRBD1 on 5 matching bases. The germline V gene encodes CDR1 SNHLY and CDR2 FYNNEI. CDR3 size: 14 residues. V was clipped by 8 bases and J by 2 bases, with 15 bases between them. The CDR3 spells CASGARAGNYGYTF. CDR3 DNA sequence: TGTGCCAGCGGTGCTAGGGCAGGGAACTATGGCTACACCTTC. The complete variable domain, with remaining parts taken from reference TRBV2 and TRBJ1-2, reads EPEVTQTPSHQVTQMGQEVILRCVPISNHLYFYWYRQILGQKVEFLVSFYNNEISEKSEIFDDQFSVERPDGSNFTLKIRSTKLEDSAMYFCASGARAGNYGYTFGSGTRLTVV.

J is TRBJ1-4 and V is TRBV28, with TRBD1 matching 9 bases. CDR3 length equals 14 residues. Trimming at V came to 6 bases and at J to 8 bases, leaving 7 bases not matched to a gene. CDR1 and CDR2 (germline): MDHEN, SYDVKM. The CDR3 bases are TGTGCCAGCAGCGGACAGGGGTTTAGGGAAAAACTGTTTTTT. Protein product: CASSGQGFREKLFF. The variable domain in full, completed from reference TRBV28 and TRBJ1-4, reads DVKVTQSSRYLVKRTGEKVFLECVQDMDHENMFWYRQDPGLGLRLIYFSYDVKMKEKGDIPEGYSVSREKKERFSLILESASTNQTSMYLCASSGQGFREKLFFGSGTQLSVL.

The rearrangement uses TRBV2 and TRBJ1-5; D uncertain. Germline V CDR1 and CDR2: SNHLY, FYNNEI. The CDR3 extends over 15 amino acids. Between the trimmed V and J ends, which lost 3 bases and 0 bases, there was a span of 9 bases. CDR3 coding DNA: TGTGCCAGCAGTGACCGGGATTATAGCAATCAGCCCCAGCATTTT. As protein: CASSDRDYSNQPQHF.

This clone was observed a few times. Written as DNA, the CDR3 is TGTGCCAGTAGCCCAGCGGGATTTGGTACAGATACGCAGTATTTT. Residues: CASSPAGFGTDTQYF. This sequence joins TRBV19 and TRBJ2-3; 7 nucleotides agree with TRBD2. The CDR3 length is 15 residues. CDR1 and CDR2 (germline): LNHDA, SQIVND (reference sequence). J was trimmed by 3 bases and V by 6 bases; bases with no gene match: 9.

The CDR3 is CASSASGRNTEAFF. The CDR3 DNA reads as TGTGCCAGCAGCGCGTCGGGGAGGAACACTGAAGCTTTCTTT. V and J are TRBV11-2 and TRBJ1-1; D gene unclear. The CDR3 has 14 residues. In germline, CDR1 is SGHAT, CDR2 FQNNGV. V was pared by 5 bases and J by 1 base, with 11 bases between.

The rearrangement links TRBV7-2 to TRBJ2-3; D is unresolved. This CDR3 spans 13 amino acids. Germline V gives CDR1 SGHTA, CDR2 FQGNSA. V shed 4 bases and J shed 1 base, with 6 bases lying between them. The CDR3 spells CASSSYGTDTQYF. Here the CDR3 DNA reads TGTGCCAGCAGCTCTTACGGCACAGATACGCAGTATTTT.

CDR3 loop: CASSLDSEKLFF. The CDR3 bases are TGTGCCAGCAGCTTGGACAGCGAAAAACTGTTTTTT. This chain joins TRBV5-5 and TRBJ1-4; the D is unclear. This CDR3 has 12 amino acids. Trimming took off 0 bases at V and 8 bases at J, with 5 bases between the two ends. Germline loops: CDR1 SGHKS, CDR2 YYEKEE (reference sequence). Filled out from reference TRBV5-5 and TRBJ1-4, the complete variable domain reads DAGVTQSPTHLIKTRGQQVTLRCSPISGHKSVSWYQQVLGQGPQFIFQYYEKEERGRGNFPDRFSARQFPNYSSELNVNALLLGDSALYLCASSLDSEKLFFGSGTQLSVL.

This clone was counted a single time. The J gene is TRBJ1-6, the V gene TRBV6-1, with a possible D match to TRBD1 (5 bases). Germline assignment: CDR1 MNHNS and CDR2 SASEGT. This CDR3 contains 15 residues. Trimming left V 6 bases short and J 0 bases short, with 9 bases between. As DNA, the CDR3 is TGTGCCAGCAGGGAGGGGAGCTCCTATAATTCACCCCTCCACTTT. Its translation: CASREGSSYNSPLHF.

This clone showed up just once. This chain uses TRBV6-6 with TRBJ1-1, with D possibly being TRBD1 (6 bases). Trimming removed 6 bases at V and 11 bases at J, with 22 bases between. The CDR3 is 14 amino acids. Germline assignment: CDR1 MNHNY and CDR2 SVGAGI (reference sequence). CDR3 coding DNA: TGTGCCAGCAGCCCCCTTCAGGGGAGGACAATCGCTTTCTTT. Translated, it gives CASSPLQGRTIAFF.

This clone was seen once. The V call is TRBV7-2, the J call TRBJ2-7; D is unclear. The CDR3 consists of 14 residues. The germline V gene encodes CDR1 SGHTA and CDR2 FQGNSA. V lost 1 base, J lost 3 bases, and 10 bases lay in between. The CDR3 loop reads CASSLGRVDYEQYF. The CDR3 DNA reads TGTGCCAGCAGCTTAGGACGGGTCGACTACGAGCAGTACTTC.

The CDR3 DNA follows: TGTGCCAGCTCACCCTCGACAGGGAGGAGCAATCAGCCCCAGCATTTT. This gives the protein CASSPSTGRSNQPQHF. The chain employs TRBV18 and TRBJ1-5; 7 bases are shared with TRBD1. The CDR3 totals 16 residues. Trimming took 3 bases from V and 1 from J; bases not matched to a gene: 6. From germline, CDR1 is KGHSH and CDR2 LQKENI. Variable domain in full (rest from reference TRBV18 and TRBJ1-5): NAGVMQNPRHLVRRRGQEARLRCSPMKGHSHVYWYRQLPEEGLKFMVYLQKENIIDESGMPKERFSAEFPKEGPSILRIQQVVRGDSAAYFCASSPSTGRSNQPQHFGDGTRLSIL.

This rearrangement joins TRBV30 to TRBJ1-1; possibly TRBD1 for D (5 bases). Germline CDR1 reads GTSNPN; CDR2 reads SVGIG (reference sequence). The V and J ends lost 2 bases and 5 bases respectively, with 12 bases between them. This CDR3 has 13 residues. CDR3 region: CAWSLAGGTEAFF. The CDR3 coding sequence is TGTGCCTGGAGTCTTGCGGGGGGGACTGAAGCTTTCTTT.

This clone was counted only a few times. This chain connects TRBV19 to TRBJ1-1; D gene uncertain. Trimming cost V 6 bases and J 0 bases, with 14 bases left between them. The germline V gene encodes CDR1 LNHDA and CDR2 SQIVND (reference sequence). The CDR3 runs to 15 residues. The chain's CDR3 is CASSLAWQLNTEAFF. CDR3 DNA: TGTGCCAGTAGCTTGGCGTGGCAGCTGAACACTGAAGCTTTCTTT. Filled out from reference TRBV19 and TRBJ1-1, the complete variable domain reads DGGITQSPKYLFRKEGQNVTLSCEQNLNHDAMYWYRQDPGQGLRLIYYSQIVNDFQKGDIAEGYSVSREKKESFPLTVTSAQKNPTAFYLCASSLAWQLNTEAFFGQGTRLTVV.

Of note for this clone: It is likely a read error, because the conserved phenylalanine at the end of the CDR3 is missing. The limits of the CDR3 on the DNA are not certain, so only TCRdb's listed CDR3 is given. This chain joins TRBV20-1 and TRBJ2-7; the table's D call, TRBD1, was not checked against the DNA. Germline V gene data show CDR1 as DFQATT and CDR2 as SNEGSKA (reference sequence). From its first to its last residue, the CDR3 has 10 amino acids. The CDR3 protein is CSASGTGFVL.